These 27 T cell receptor beta chains were sequenced from one sample in a study of CD8 T cells in ankylosing spondylitis. TCRdb passed the 5' RACE reads through MiXCR, listing each CDR3 protein once. The data contain hundreds of thousands of distinct CDR3 sequences, 20% to 25% of them singletons. The sequenced sample was blood, either unsorted or a sorted T cell fraction (not recorded which). The receptors come from a male donor with ankylosing spondylitis or in good health (not recorded which).

This clonotype was seen a handful of times. The genes are TRBV28 and TRBJ2-2; D assignment may be TRBD1 or TRBD2 (6 bases each). Germline V gene lookup returns CDR1 MDHEN and CDR2 SYDVKM. The V and J ends lost 3 bases and 8 bases respectively, with 13 bases between them. There are 14 residues in the CDR3. The DNA of the CDR3 is TGTGCCAGCAGTTTTAGGGGGGCGTCGGGGGAGCTGTTTTTT. It codes for CASSFRGASGELFF.

This clonotype turned up a few times. This chain links TRBV6-1 with TRBJ1-2, with 7 bases matching TRBD1. Germline-derived CDR1 and CDR2 are MNHNS and SASEGT. The CDR3 is 13 amino acids. With 4 bases clipped from V and 8 bases from J, the junction kept 7 bases outside the gene matches. CDR3 coding DNA: TGTGCCAGCAGTGTTGGGACAGTTGAAGGCTACACCTTC. It encodes CASSVGTVEGYTF.

The CDR3 spells CASSSTGGPEAQYF. As DNA, the CDR3 is TGTGCCAGCAGTTCCACGGGGGGCCCCGAGGCCCAGTACTTC. The chain uses TRBV12-3 or TRBV12-4 and TRBJ2-5, with D possibly being TRBD2 (7 bases). The length of the CDR3 is 14 residues. The ends were cut back, 4 bases at V and 9 bases at J, with 18 bases in the middle.

The sample holds a few counts of this clonotype. This chain connects TRBV20-1 to TRBJ2-7; 8 nucleotides match TRBD1. The V gene end was trimmed by 3 bases and the J gene end by 2 bases; junction bases not matched to a gene: 18. The CDR3 spans 18 residues. CDR1 DFQATT and CDR2 SNEGSKA come from the germline V gene (reference sequence). In DNA form, the CDR3 reads TGCAGTGCTAGGTCGACAGGGGTCAATAAAATGGGCGCCTACGAGCAGTACTTC. Translation: CSARSTGVNKMGAYEQYF.

In this sample, this clonotype turned up a few times. The chain recombines TRBV29-1 with TRBJ2-7; 10 bases fit TRBD1. J was trimmed by 2 bases and V by 7 bases; bases with no gene match: 2. The length of the CDR3 is 12 residues. Germline CDR1 is SQVTM and CDR2 is ANQGSEA. CDR3 bases: TGCAGCGCCGGGACAGGGGCCTACGAGCAGTACTTC. Its translation: CSAGTGAYEQYF.

This clonotype showed up just a few times. The chain uses TRBV28 and TRBJ2-7; D not certain. Trimming removed 5 bases at V and 3 bases at J, with 14 bases between. The CDR3 has 14 residues. CDR1 and CDR2 (germline): MDHEN, SYDVKM. CDR3 DNA sequence: TGTGCCAGCAGTATAACAAGTTCCTACTACGAGCAGTACTTC. Its protein product is CASSITSSYYEQYF.

This clonotype has just a few counts. This chain connects TRBV12-3 or TRBV12-4 to TRBJ1-5; 7 bases are a match to TRBD1. Trimming took 10 bases from V and 10 from J; bases not matched to a gene: 16. The CDR3 contains 14 residues. The CDR3 is CATTITGDLRPQHF. CDR3 DNA sequence: TGTGCCACAACAATCACAGGGGACCTTCGTCCCCAGCATTTT.

The chain carries TRBV11-2 and TRBJ2-5, with D unresolved. The CDR3 spans 12 residues. V was cut by 3 bases and J by 5 bases, with 7 bases left in between. Germline-derived CDR1 and CDR2 are SGHAT and FQNNGV. The CDR3 DNA reads as TGTGCCAGCAGCTTCGTCCGGGAGACCCAGTACTTC. Protein: CASSFVRETQYF.

This chain's CDR3 is CASSLRRLAGSDTQYF. The CDR3, as DNA: TGTGCCAGCAGCTTAAGGAGACTAGCGGGCTCAGATACGCAGTATTTT. The chain carries TRBV13 and TRBJ2-3, with TRBD2 matching over 10 bases. J lost 4 bases, V lost 2 bases, and 6 bases had no gene match. Germline CDR1 is PRHDT and CDR2 is FYEKMQ (reference sequence). The CDR3 spans 16 residues.

This clonotype was observed a few times. The gene calls are TRBV12-3 or TRBV12-4 and TRBJ2-7; D may correspond to TRBD1 or TRBD2 (7 bases each). This CDR3 region has 14 residues. V lost 7 bases to trimming and J lost 4 bases, with 17 bases between them. The chain's CDR3 is CASTQGGLSYEQYF. In DNA, the CDR3 is TGTGCCAGCACCCAGGGGGGGTTGTCTTACGAGCAGTACTTC.

This clonotype was recorded a few times. The rearrangement joins TRBV27 to TRBJ2-3, with 10 bases that match TRBD2. The CDR3 totals 15 residues. V lost 5 bases to trimming and J lost 1 base; unmatched junction nucleotides: 3. Germline CDR1 MNHEY, CDR2 SMNVEV (reference sequence). CDR3 DNA sequence: TGTGCCAGCAGTATCGGGACTAGCGGCACAGATACGCAGTATTTT. Translated, it gives CASSIGTSGTDTQYF.

This clonotype was counted only a few times. This sequence joins TRBV24-1 and TRBJ2-7, with D possibly TRBD1 on 7 matching bases. The CDR3 contains 13 residues. Trimming removed 7 bases at V and 0 bases at J, with 9 bases between. CDR1 and CDR2 (germline): KGHDR, SFDVKD. The CDR3 nucleotides read TGTGCCACCAGGGAGGGGGCCTCCTACGAGCAGTACTTC. Its translation: CATREGASYEQYF.

The V call is TRBV7-6, the J call TRBJ2-3; tentative D call: TRBD1 (6 bases). The CDR3 is 16 amino acids. Trimming pared 1 base from V and 6 bases from J, leaving 17 bases between. In germline, CDR1 is SGHVS, CDR2 FNYEAQ. The CDR3 sequence: CASSLEGRGLWDTQYF. CDR3 bases: TGTGCCAGCAGCTTAGAGGGCAGGGGTTTGTGGGATACGCAGTATTTT. The whole variable domain, remainder taken from reference TRBV7-6 and TRBJ2-3, is GAGVSQSPRYKVTKRGQDVALRCDPISGHVSLYWYRQALGQGPEFLTYFNYEAQQDKSGLPNDRFSAERPEGSISTLTIQRTEQRDSAMYRCASSLEGRGLWDTQYFGPGTRLTVL.

The chain recombines TRBV6-2 or TRBV6-3 with TRBJ2-7; D gene unclear. V lost 4 bases and J 1 base, leaving 14 bases between the germline ends. CDR1 MNHEY and CDR2 SVGEGT come from the germline V gene. The CDR3 spans 15 residues. The CDR3 sequence is CASSFSLDGSYEQYF. The DNA for the CDR3 is TGTGCCAGCAGTTTCTCCCTCGACGGATCCTACGAGCAGTACTTC.

This clonotype has a handful of counts. The chain has TRBV5-8 and TRBJ1-6; 10 nucleotides line up with TRBD1. Germline CDR1 is SGHTS and CDR2 is YDEGEE. The CDR3 length is 14 residues. V shed 2 bases, J shed 14 bases, and the junction held 7 bases outside the gene matches. The CDR3: CASSFRTGGWTLHF. The CDR3 coding sequence is TGTGCCAGCAGCTTCAGGACAGGGGGATGGACCCTCCACTTT.

The sample holds a few counts of this clonotype. The chain joins TRBV10-3 to TRBJ2-1; D unclear. The CDR3 sequence is 15 residues long. Germline CDR1 is ENHRY and CDR2 is SYGVKD. Trimming removed 2 bases from V and 3 bases from J, with 11 bases in between. The chain's CDR3 is CAISEAGINYNEQFF. The CDR3 nucleotides read TGTGCCATCAGTGAGGCAGGCATTAACTACAATGAGCAGTTCTTC.

J is TRBJ1-5 and V is TRBV27, with TRBD1 matching 7 bases. The CDR3 covers 13 residues. Germline V gene sequence: CDR1 MNHEY, CDR2 SMNVEV (reference sequence). With 6 bases clipped from V and 4 bases from J, the junction kept 3 bases outside the gene matches. Written as DNA, the CDR3 is TGTGCCAGCAGGCCGACAGGGAATCAGCCCCAGCATTTT. This gives the protein CASRPTGNQPQHF.

There are a few counts of this clonotype. This chain links TRBV29-1 with TRBJ1-1; D not resolved. Trimming removed 2 bases from V and 6 bases from J, with 13 bases in between. The CDR3 is made up of 13 amino acids. Germline CDR1 reads SQVTM; CDR2 reads ANQGSEA. CDR3 in DNA: TGCAGCGTTGAATCGGGTAACACCCCTGAAGCTTTCTTT. It yields the protein CSVESGNTPEAFF.

The CDR3: CASRAGTGSQETQYF. The CDR3 DNA reads as TGTGCCAGCAGAGCCGGGACAGGGAGTCAAGAGACCCAGTACTTC. V and J are TRBV7-8 and TRBJ2-5; 9 bases align to TRBD1. Germline values: CDR1 SGHVS, CDR2 FQNEAQ. CDR3 length: 15 amino acids. V dropped 6 bases and J dropped 2; count of bases not matched to a gene: 7.

The chain combines TRBV5-1 with TRBJ1-1; D is uncertain. Germline V gives CDR1 SGHRS, CDR2 YFSETQ. V lost 0 bases to trimming and J lost 8 bases, with 8 bases between them. The CDR3 sequence is 12 residues long. Here the CDR3 DNA reads TGCGCCAGCAGCTTGGAAGGGTGGGAAGCTTTCTTT. Amino acids: CASSLEGWEAFF.

This clonotype was observed a handful of times. J is TRBJ1-6 and V is TRBV12-3 or TRBV12-4; D might be TRBD1 (5 bases). The CDR3 totals 16 residues. Trimming took 2 bases from V and 7 from J, leaving 15 bases between them. The CDR3 DNA sequence: TGTGCCAGCAGTTTAACGGGGGGTCTGAGGAATTCACCCCTCCACTTT. Its translation: CASSLTGGLRNSPLHF.

The rearrangement joins TRBV11-2 to TRBJ1-1, with 10 bases aligning to TRBD1. Germline V CDR1 and CDR2: SGHAT, FQNNGV. With 4 bases clipped from V and 1 base from J, the junction kept 6 bases outside the gene matches. CDR3 length: 16 residues. Here the CDR3 DNA reads TGTGCCAGCAGCTATCGACAGGGGGCAGGGAACACTGAAGCTTTCTTT. Amino acid sequence: CASSYRQGAGNTEAFF.

The chain has TRBV29-1 and TRBJ2-1; the D is unclear. Germline CDR1 SQVTM, CDR2 ANQGSEA. This CDR3 is 13 amino acids long. Trimming cost V 4 bases and J 3 bases, with 10 bases left between them. Here the CDR3 reads CSVGKAFYNEQFF. DNA for the CDR3: TGCAGCGTTGGTAAGGCCTTCTACAATGAGCAGTTCTTC.

This clonotype was seen a handful of times. CDR3 DNA sequence: TGTGCCAGCAGCCAAGGTGGGGAGATGGCAGATACGCAGTATTTT. This encodes CASSQGGEMADTQYF. The chain uses TRBV4-2 and TRBJ2-3; the D gene is possibly TRBD2 (5 bases). V was pared by 1 base and J by 4 bases, with 12 bases between. Germline loops: CDR1 LGHNA, CDR2 YNFKEQ. The CDR3 has 15 amino acids.

This clonotype has a count of ten or more. The chain uses TRBV20-1 and TRBJ2-1, with D perhaps TRBD2 (7 bases). This CDR3 is 13 amino acids long. V was shortened by 8 bases and J by 7 bases, with 18 bases between the two germline ends. CDR1 and CDR2 from the germline V gene are DFQATT and SNEGSKA (reference sequence). The CDR3 sequence: CSTNGGARNEQFF. In DNA form, the CDR3 reads TGCAGTACCAATGGGGGGGCACGGAATGAGCAGTTCTTC.

The V call is TRBV4-1, the J call TRBJ2-3; TRBD2 is a possible D gene (6 bases). The CDR3 spans 14 residues. V shed 0 bases and J shed 6 bases, with 10 bases lying between them. The germline gives CDR1 MGHRA, CDR2 YSYEKL. The CDR3 DNA is TGCGCCAGCAGCCAAGAATCCCTAGCGGATACGCAGTATTTT. The encoded protein is CASSQESLADTQYF.

The chain has TRBV7-9 and TRBJ2-2; D uncertain. Germline lookup yields CDR1 SEHNR and CDR2 FQNEAQ (reference sequence). The V end lost 5 bases, the J end lost 3 bases, and 16 bases lay between the germline ends. This CDR3 has 16 residues. The CDR3, as DNA: TGTGCCAGCAGCCCCCGACAAGGGTTGGACACCGGGGAGCTGTTTTTT. Its protein is CASSPRQGLDTGELFF.